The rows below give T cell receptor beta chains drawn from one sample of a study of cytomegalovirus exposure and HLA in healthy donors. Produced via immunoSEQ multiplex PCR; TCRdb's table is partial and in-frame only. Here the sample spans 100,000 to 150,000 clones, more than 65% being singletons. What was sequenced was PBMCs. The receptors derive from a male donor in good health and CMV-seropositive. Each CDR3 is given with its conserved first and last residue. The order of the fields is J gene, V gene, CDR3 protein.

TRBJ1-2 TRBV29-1 CSVVAGAQNYGYTF
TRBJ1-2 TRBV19 CASSSDRGGYGYTF
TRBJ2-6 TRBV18 CASSPTQGSGANVLTF
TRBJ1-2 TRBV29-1 CSVTTGNYGYTF
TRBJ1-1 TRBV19 CASSIFVNTEAFF
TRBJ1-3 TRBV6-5 CASSYSRTGFGNTIYF
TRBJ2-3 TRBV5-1 CASSSGLAGGFSTDTQYF
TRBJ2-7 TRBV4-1 CASSQGGGRSSYEQYF
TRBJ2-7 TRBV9 CASSPSTGVEQYF
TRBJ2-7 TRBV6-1 CASSEGLARQQYF
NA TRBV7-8 CASSIVGFVGDSYEQYF
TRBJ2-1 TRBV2 CASSLIRIGGNEQFF
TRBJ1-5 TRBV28 CASSFVAAGDGNQPQHF
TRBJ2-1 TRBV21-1 CASRITGQRGDEQFF
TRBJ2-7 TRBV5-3 CARILSKPGQGDFYEQYF
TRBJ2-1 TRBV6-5 CASSRLGKNNEQFF
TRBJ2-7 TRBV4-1 CASSLRQGPDEQYF
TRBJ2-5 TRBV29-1 CSVVGGTETQYF
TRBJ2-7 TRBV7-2 CASSLQILAGLSYEQYF
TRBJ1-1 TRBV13 CASSLRPGTEAFF
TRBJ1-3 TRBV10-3 CAITPAGVSGNTIYF
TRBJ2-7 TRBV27 CASSSTTGTRRLRSYEQYF
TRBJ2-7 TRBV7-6 CASSPRIAGSYEQYF
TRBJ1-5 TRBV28 CASSTLGQGGNQPQHF
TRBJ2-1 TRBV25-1 CASSEAGGHNEQFF
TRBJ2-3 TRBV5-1 CASSLEPLAGYGDTQYF
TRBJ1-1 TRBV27 CASSNTHQNTEAFF
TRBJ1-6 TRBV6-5 CASSYLLGVNSPLHF
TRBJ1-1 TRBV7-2 CASSLWTGTEAFF
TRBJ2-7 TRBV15 CATSRDGQSYEQYF
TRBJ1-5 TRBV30 CAWSVEDQPQHF
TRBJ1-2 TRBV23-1 CASSHFGGKVYGYTF
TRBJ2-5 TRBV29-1 CSVLTSGGYQETQYF
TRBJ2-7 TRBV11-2 CASSLVTSATYEQYF
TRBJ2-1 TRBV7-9 CSSSSDNYNEQFF
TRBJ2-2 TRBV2 CASTDMGARDTGELFF
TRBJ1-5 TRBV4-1 CASSQASGNQPQHF
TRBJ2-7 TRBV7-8 CASSYGLAGGPAYEQYF
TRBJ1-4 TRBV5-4 CASSLSGVGDEKLFF
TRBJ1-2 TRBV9 CASSERDRGDYTF
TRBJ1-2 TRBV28 CASSFGQHYGYTF
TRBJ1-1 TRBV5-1 CASSVANGARTEAFF
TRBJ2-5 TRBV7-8 CASSQRTGLAGGSTLQETQYF
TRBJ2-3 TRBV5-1 CASSAGLRNTDTQYF
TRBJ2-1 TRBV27 CASSRLDNEQFF
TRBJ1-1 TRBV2 CASSRSTGGFTDTEAFF
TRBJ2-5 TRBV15 CATSSGQGGQETQYF